The 9 T cell receptor beta chains presented below share a single source sample, sequenced in a study of beta chain features in type 1 diabetes. The investigators reverse transcribed all of the isolated RNA, so they sequenced expressed TCRB transcripts. Only in-frame clones appear in the TCRdb table, and some are missing; sequencing was by immunoSEQ multiplex PCR. The sample consists of hundreds of thousands of clones, more than 11% of them appearing once. Sequenced sample: naive CD4+ T cells from blood. The receptors derive from a man in his thirties or forties in good health.

This clone was seen a handful of times. The chain links TRBV29-1 to TRBJ2-5; 9 bases agree with TRBD1. CDR1 SQVTM and CDR2 ANQGSEA come from the germline V gene. Losses at the gene ends were 7 bases for V and 5 bases for J; bases not matched to a gene: 5. The CDR3 totals 12 residues. CDR3 sequence (DNA): TGCAGCGGCACAGGGGGCAGGGAGACCCAGTACTTC. This sequence encodes CSGTGGRETQYF.

This sequence joins TRBV4-2 and TRBJ2-3; 10 bases line up with TRBD2. The ends lost 1 base at V and 0 bases at J; junction bases unmatched: 4. Per germline, CDR1 LGHNA and CDR2 YNFKEQ. CDR3 length equals 17 residues. The CDR3 is CASSQGTSGTSTDTQYF. As DNA, the CDR3 is TGTGCCAGCAGCCAAGGGACTAGCGGAACTAGCACAGATACGCAGTATTTT.

Only a few counts were recorded for this clone. V gene TRBV7-2 combines with J gene TRBJ2-5; no definite D call. The CDR3 runs to 14 residues. Looked up from germline, CDR1 is SGHTA and CDR2 is FQGNSA. V was cut by 2 bases and J by 4 bases, with 11 bases left in between. The CDR3 region is CASSLRPLGETQYF. The CDR3 DNA follows: TGTGCCAGCAGCTTAAGGCCTCTGGGAGAGACCCAGTACTTC.

This clone occurred a few times. The gene calls are TRBV11-3 and TRBJ2-7, with TRBD2 matching 11 bases. CDR3 length equals 16 residues. Per the germline V gene, CDR1 is SGHNT and CDR2 is YENEEA. Trimming removed 7 bases from V and 0 bases from J; junction bases left unmatched: 8. The CDR3 region is CASTTIAGGVSYEQYV. The DNA of the CDR3 is TGTGCCAGCACCACGATAGCGGGAGGGGTCTCCTACGAGCAGTACGTC.

The chain combines TRBV5-4 with TRBJ2-3, with D unclear. Germline CDR1 and CDR2: SGHNT and YYREEE (reference sequence). The CDR3 covers 14 residues. With 0 bases removed from V and 2 bases from J, the gap between germline ends came to 7 bases. The CDR3 sequence: CASSLDSLTDTQYF. DNA for the CDR3: TGTGCCAGCAGCTTGGATTCGCTCACAGATACGCAGTATTTT.

The chain has TRBV7-2 and TRBJ1-2, with 8 bases fitting TRBD1. CDR1 is SGHTA, CDR2 FQGNSA, per germline. V was pared by 2 bases and J by 4 bases, with 12 bases of the junction left unmatched. The CDR3 is made up of 17 amino acids. CDR3 amino acids: CASSLTGTGRPFYGYTF. CDR3 DNA sequence: TGTGCCAGCAGCTTAACCGGGACAGGACGGCCTTTCTATGGCTACACCTTC.

This clone has only a few counts. The V gene is TRBV4-1, the J gene TRBJ2-7; 8 bases fit TRBD1. J gave up 5 bases and V 1 base, and 7 bases lay outside the gene matches. The CDR3 loop spans 15 amino acids. Germline CDR1 MGHRA, CDR2 YSYEKL. The CDR3, as DNA: TGCGCCAGCAGCCAAGTGACAGGGGTGGGCCACGAGCAGTACTTC. This translates into CASSQVTGVGHEQYF.

V and J are TRBV1 and TRBJ2-3. TRBV1 is noted as a pseudogene. This CDR3 is 15 amino acids long. The CDR3 nucleotides read TGCACCAGCAGCCAGAATGGGTTTAGCACAGATACGCAGTATTTT. It is translated as CTSSQNGFSTDTQYF.

The rearrangement uses TRBV27 and TRBJ2-4; 8 bases are a match to TRBD1. With 6 bases clipped from V and 8 bases from J, the junction kept 6 bases outside the gene matches. CDR3 length: 13 amino acids. CDR1 and CDR2 from the germline V gene are MNHEY and SMNVEV (reference sequence). CDR3 in DNA: TGTGCCAGCAGGAGACAGGGGATGGACATTCAGTACTTC. It yields the protein CASRRQGMDIQYF.